The following is a T cell receptor (beta chain) sequence with its context. Its antigen is not yet known. It has no much larger one-base neighbor in the sample; base qualities were not kept. These data are taken from a study of control samples from healthy donors and cancer patients (dated by TCRdb to 2020 to 2022). The library was made by the immunoSEQ multiplex PCR assay. Entries here come from immuneACCESS through TCRdb and include only in-frame sequences with V and J called. Some clones fail to appear in such tables; in the studies checked, an unresolved V gene covers under half of the shortfall, and the cause of the remainder is unknown. The sample profile shows about 150,000 clones; around 96% of them were found once. The ten largest clones capture around 5.4% of the sample. Looking up the germline V gene (reference sequence) yields CDR1 MNHEY and CDR2 SMNVEV. For this chain, trimming is 6 bases at the V end and 4 bases at the J end, and the number of junction bases without a gene match is 8. From its cysteine to its phenylalanine, the CDR3 spans 14 amino acids. The sequence is cut down to CDR3 DNA, 42 bases in frame from base 1.

The sequence derives from a man aged 35-49 years in good health. This chain joins TRBV27 to TRBJ1-2; 7 central nucleotides agree with TRBD1. Sequenced sample: blood. The CDR3 sequence is CASRAGQKVYGYTF. The nucleotide sequence reads TGTGCCAGCAGGGCGGGACAGAAAGTCTATGGCTACACCTTC.